This T cell receptor (beta chain) came from a study of blood T cell repertoires in COVID-19. Background on the study: Acute and convalescent COVID-19 specimens originated in the United States, Italy and Spain.

This clone was detected a few times. The CDR3 is made up of 11 amino acids. Germline assignment: CDR1 MDHEN and CDR2 SYDVKM. Trimming took 5 bases from V and 8 from J, leaving 9 bases between them. As originally analysed: Reference gene primer amplification in the assay estimated nucleated cell counts. Method: immunoSEQ multiplex PCR; TCRdb's copy keeps in-frame clones and lacks some. V and J calls and clone size are those listed in that table; D and trimming were worked out from the DNA. The sample includes around 250,000 clones, around four fifths of them seen just once. What was sequenced was peripheral blood. The chain links TRBV28 to TRBJ1-1, with D perhaps TRBD1 (5 bases). The TCR sequence derives from a man aged 30 to 45 who had recovered from COVID-19. CDR3 sequence: CASSRRVEAFF. As DNA, the CDR3 is TGTGCCAGCAGTCGCAGGGTCGAAGCTTTCTTT.